These 5 T cell receptor beta chains were sequenced from one sample in a study of naive and memory T cell subsets (dated by TCRdb to 2016 to 2017). Receptor amplification or capture employed UMI-ligation and nested PCR. Reads for this sample came from an Illumina MiSeq. An equimolar mix of two oligonucleotides covering both TRBC1 and TRBC2 was used as the beta constant-region primer. The ligated cDNA went through four rounds of PCR with nested alpha and beta constant-region primers together with the SP2 primer. Clones were called with MiXCR by TCRdb after fastp trimmed the public reads at Q25, and only in-frame beta chains were retained. Records with the same CDR3 protein are collapsed into one entry carrying the most frequent genes and DNA. The sample table lists tens of thousands of distinct CDR3 sequences, 9% to 9.5% of them with a count of one. Jointly, the top ten make up about 1.3% of the sample.

Specimen: naive CD8+ T cells from blood. The cell subset or site label here, explained by the study, means: naive T cells, CD45RA high CD27+. These receptors were obtained from a human donor in good health.

This clonotype was counted between two and nine times. The genes are TRBV12-3 or TRBV12-4 and TRBJ1-2, with 7 bases aligning to TRBD1. The CDR3 is 19 amino acids. Trimming removed 5 bases from V and 0 bases from J; junction bases left unmatched: 18. In nucleotides, the CDR3 is TGTGCCAGCAGTCCCCACACCCGACAGGGAGGGAGAGCTAACTATGGCTACACCTTC. It translates to CASSPHTRQGGRANYGYTF.

This clonotype was detected ten times or more. The chain joins TRBV7-8 to TRBJ2-1; possibly TRBD2 for D (5 bases). The length of the CDR3 is 15 residues. The germline V gene has CDR1 SGHVS and CDR2 FQNEAQ. V shed 5 bases and J shed 0 bases, with 11 bases lying between them. The CDR3 is CASSTGMSSYNEQFF. The DNA for the CDR3 is TGTGCCAGCAGCACCGGGATGAGCTCCTACAATGAGCAGTTCTTC.

The chain recombines TRBV9 with TRBJ1-4; 9 bases match TRBD1. This CDR3 is built from 15 residues. The V gene end was trimmed by 2 bases and the J gene end by 7 bases; junction bases not matched to a gene: 6. Germline V gives CDR1 SGDLS, CDR2 YYNGEE. CDR3 loop: CASSVSGTGIEKLFF. The CDR3 DNA follows: TGTGCCAGCAGCGTGTCCGGGACAGGGATTGAAAAACTGTTTTTT.

This clonotype appeared many times. The chain has TRBV27 and TRBJ2-7; D could derive from TRBD1 or TRBD2 (5 bases each). The CDR3 is 15 residues long. Trimming stripped 5 bases from V and 1 base from J, with 15 bases between. Germline CDR1 reads MNHEY; CDR2 reads SMNVEV (reference sequence). The CDR3 region has the DNA TGTGCCAGCAGTCCGGCCGGGACGCCGTCCTACGAGCAGTACTTC. Translated, it gives CASSPAGTPSYEQYF.

V and J are TRBV11-2 and TRBJ2-5; D perhaps matches TRBD1 (6 bases). V lost 1 base and J 6 bases, leaving 15 bases between the germline ends. CDR3 size: 15 residues. Per germline, CDR1 SGHAT and CDR2 FQNNGV. The CDR3 DNA reads as TGTGCCAGCAGCTTAGCGCCGGGACACGAAAAGACCCAGTACTTC. Protein: CASSLAPGHEKTQYF.